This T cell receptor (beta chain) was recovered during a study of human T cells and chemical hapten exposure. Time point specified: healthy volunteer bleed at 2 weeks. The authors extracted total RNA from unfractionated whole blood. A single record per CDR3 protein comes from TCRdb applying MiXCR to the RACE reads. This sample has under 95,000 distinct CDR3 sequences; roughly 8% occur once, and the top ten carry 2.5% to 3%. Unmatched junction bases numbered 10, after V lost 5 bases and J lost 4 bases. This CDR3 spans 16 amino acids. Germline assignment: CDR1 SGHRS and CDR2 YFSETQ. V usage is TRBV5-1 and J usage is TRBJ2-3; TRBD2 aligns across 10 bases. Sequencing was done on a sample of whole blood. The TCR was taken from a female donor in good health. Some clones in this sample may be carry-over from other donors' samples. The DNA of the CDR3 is TGCGCCAGCAGTCCGATAGCGGGAGGCGGAGCAGATACGCAGTATTTT. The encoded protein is CASSPIAGGGADTQYF.